This T cell receptor (beta chain) was found in a study of T-cell memory formation after mild COVID-19 (dated by TCRdb to the early 2020s). Background on the whole study: TCR sequence clusters from the two donors were found to be largely donor specific. Longitudinal TCRalpha and TCRbeta repertoire sequencing tracked T-cell clones expanding and contracting after mild COVID-19 in two donors. The cohort was made up of two young adult volunteers, one female and one male, who were previously healthy.

Sequenced using an Illumina NovaSeq 6000. cDNA libraries for TCRalpha and TCRbeta were prepared by 5'RACE using constant-segment primers, with sample barcodes and unique molecular identifiers added. Trizol reagent was used to extract RNA from every sample. Library amplification was performed in two PCR steps, and a second sample barcode and Illumina TruSeq adapters were introduced in the second step. Sequencing of libraries was performed on an Illumina NovaSeq with 2 x 150 bp paired-end reads. The source study handled its data this way. With migec v1.2.7, reads were demultiplexed and then collapsed into UMI-guided consensus sequences. Using mixcr v2.1.11, UMI consensuses were aligned to TRA and TRB V and J templates and then assembled into clonotypes. Expanded or contracted clonotypes were those called significant by both edgeR and NoisET, with noise models trained on biological replicates. For edgeR calls, the cutoffs were a false discovery rate-adjusted p below 0.01 and a log2 fold-change threshold of 1. As an exploratory analysis of dynamics, max-normalized trajectories of the 1000 most abundant clonotypes were examined with PCA combined with hierarchical clustering. Separately sequenced CD4+ and CD8+ repertoires were used to assign the CD4 or CD8 phenotype of responding clones. TCRdb took the public reads, trimmed them with fastp at Q25, ran MiXCR for clone calling and kept in-frame beta chains. Identical CDR3 proteins give one entry, which carries the most common genes and DNA. TCRdb's processing, not the authors', yielded these V and J calls. This sample has about 500,000 distinct CDR3 sequences in its table, and around 21% of those were observed once. The ten top clones hold approximately 13% of the sample.

Ficoll-Paque density gradient centrifugation was the method used to isolate PBMCs. Notes on this clonotype: No cognate antigen has been identified for it. No base quality information exists; no much larger clone differs at one position.

The CDR3 runs 15 amino acids, cysteine and phenylalanine included. The retained sequence is limited to the CDR3, 45 bases, with the frame set at the first base. CDR1 and CDR2 are read off the germline V gene as KGHSH and LQKENI. V and J lose 5 bases and 0 bases, and a span of 11 bases separates them. Paper-wide results and their limitations: Whether the second-wave clones peaking on day 37 were SARS-CoV-2 specific was not confirmed. Contracting CD4+ clones were located mainly in the CM and EM memory subsets, whereas CD8+ clones were found to be enriched in EMRA. Some responding clones were detected in pre-infection memory, which suggested that pre-existing cross-reactive memory T cells had joined the SARS-CoV-2 response. Only two mild cases were covered by the study, and larger cohorts that include severe cases with pre-infection samples were considered necessary. Balanced CD4/CD8 phenotypes were observed for clones contracting from day 15 to 85, whereas a bias towards CD4+ was observed for a second wave of clones expanding from day 15 to 37.

The chain employs TRBV18 and TRBJ1-5; 5 matching bases give a weak D call of TRBD1. This sequence was found in an adult woman who had mild COVID-19 (a few samples of this study predate the infection). The sample titles of this study are shuffled in the database, so cell type and time point are left out; the donor was told from shared clones. The sample taken for sequencing was PBMCs or a T cell subset sorted from them (not recorded which). The CDR3 sequence is CASSSTEDSNQPQHF. Here is the DNA: TGTGCCAGCTCATCGACAGAGGATAGCAATCAGCCCCAGCATTTT.